The 19 T cell receptor beta chains given below trace back to one sample, sequenced in a study of blood T cell repertoires in COVID-19. This table comes from immunoSEQ multiplex PCR, and its TCRdb copy is limited to in-frame clones, with some not included. The table includes hundreds of thousands of clones, approximately 86% detected once. Sequenced sample: peripheral blood. Receptors were obtained from a woman aged 55-70 years with COVID-19, enrolled during active disease.

This chain links TRBV24-1 with TRBJ1-5, with 7 bases that match TRBD1. The CDR3 runs to 14 residues. V lost 10 bases to trimming and J lost 1 base; unmatched junction nucleotides: 6. The germline V gene has CDR1 KGHDR and CDR2 SFDVKD. DNA of the CDR3: TGTGCCACTAGAAGACAGGGAAGCAATCAGCCCCAGCATTTT. Translating gives CATRRQGSNQPQHF.

The chain employs TRBV4-1 and TRBJ1-1; D remains unclear. The germline gives CDR1 MGHRA, CDR2 YSYEKL. The CDR3 totals 19 residues. Trimming cost V 0 bases and J 0 bases, with 20 bases left between them. The CDR3 loop reads CASSQDPFMGRVMNTEAFF. For the CDR3, the DNA is TGCGCCAGCAGCCAAGATCCCTTTATGGGCAGAGTAATGAACACTGAAGCTTTCTTT.

The J gene is TRBJ1-3, the V gene TRBV11-2; 8 nucleotides agree with TRBD1. V was pared by 5 bases and J by 0 bases, with 6 bases of the junction left unmatched. The CDR3 extends over 16 amino acids. From germline, CDR1 is SGHAT and CDR2 FQNNGV. This chain's CDR3 is CASSPWTGSSGNTIYF. The DNA of the CDR3 is TGTGCCAGCAGCCCTTGGACAGGGAGCTCTGGAAACACCATATATTTT.

The rearrangement links TRBV25-1 to TRBJ2-1; 10 nucleotides align to TRBD2. V trimming: 3 bases; J trimming: 7 bases; junction bases outside the gene matches: 6. Germline CDR1 reads MGHDK; CDR2 reads SYGVNS. The CDR3 length is 15 residues. CDR3 loop: CASSDLSGGLNEQFF. The CDR3 nucleotides are TGTGCCAGCAGTGACCTTAGCGGGGGGCTAAATGAGCAGTTCTTC.

This clone has only one observation. The chain is built from TRBV9 and TRBJ2-3, with 8 bases identical to TRBD1. Germline assignment: CDR1 SGDLS and CDR2 YYNGEE. V lost 3 bases to trimming and J lost 4 bases; unmatched junction nucleotides: 10. The CDR3 is 16 residues long. The CDR3 DNA is TGTGCCAGCAGCGAAAGACAGGGGAGCATACCAGATACGCAGTATTTT. It yields the protein CASSERQGSIPDTQYF.

The gene calls are TRBV7-9 and TRBJ1-2, with 8 nucleotides matching TRBD1. The V segment lost 1 base and the J segment 4 bases; nucleotides outside the gene matches: 5. Germline CDR1 is SEHNR and CDR2 is FQNEAQ (reference sequence). The CDR3 has 15 residues. CDR3 nucleotides: TGTGCCAGCAGCTTAGGGGCAGGGGGCATCTATGGCTACACCTTC. This codes for CASSLGAGGIYGYTF.

This clone appeared once. The chain is built from TRBV11-3 and TRBJ1-2; D not resolved. The CDR3 is 13 residues long. V dropped 3 bases and J dropped 4 bases, with 9 bases sitting between them. CDR1 is SGHNT, CDR2 YENEEA, per germline. The CDR3 DNA reads TGTGCCAGCAGCTTTGCAGGATCCTATGGCTACACCTTC. Its protein product is CASSFAGSYGYTF.

This chain uses TRBV15 with TRBJ1-4; 11 positions agree with TRBD1. This CDR3 has 18 residues. V trimming: 7 bases; J trimming: 8 bases; junction bases outside the gene matches: 18. Looked up from germline, CDR1 is LNHNV and CDR2 is YYDKDF (reference sequence). The CDR3 protein is CATNPRRDRGNVGEKLFF. As DNA, the CDR3 is TGTGCCACCAACCCCCGACGGGACAGGGGGAATGTGGGGGAAAAACTGTTTTTT.

The rearrangement links TRBV19 to TRBJ1-1, with D possibly being TRBD1 (6 bases). This CDR3 is 13 amino acids long. Germline V CDR1 and CDR2: LNHDA, SQIVND (reference sequence). V was cut by 3 bases and J by 7 bases, with 12 bases left in between. CDR3 protein: CASSINRESEAFF. The CDR3, as DNA: TGTGCCAGTAGTATTAACAGGGAGAGTGAAGCTTTCTTT.

The rearrangement uses TRBV27 and TRBJ1-1; D may be TRBD1 (6 bases). Germline CDR1 reads MNHEY; CDR2 reads SMNVEV (reference sequence). The CDR3 totals 15 residues. Trimming removed 4 bases at V and 8 bases at J, with 20 bases between. CDR3 bases: TGTGCCAGCAGTTCCGCGGGGGCGGATCATCAGGAAGCTTTCTTT. Translation gives CASSSAGADHQEAFF.

DNA for the CDR3: TGTGCCAGCAGCCAACCCCAGGGAACTGAAGCTTTCTTT. Translation gives CASSQPQGTEAFF. The rearrangement uses TRBV5-4 and TRBJ1-1, with D maybe TRBD1 (5 bases). V gave up 4 bases and J gave up 5 bases, with 12 bases separating them. Germline V lookup: CDR1 SGHNT, CDR2 YYREEE (reference sequence). The CDR3 length is 13 residues.

This chain joins TRBV19 and TRBJ1-2, with D hard to call. The CDR3 has 14 residues. Trimming left V 4 bases short and J 4 bases short, with 13 bases between. CDR1 and CDR2 from the germline V gene are LNHDA and SQIVND (reference sequence). DNA for the CDR3: TGTGCCAGTAGTACTGACACGCTCGGCTATGGCTACACCTTC. It yields the protein CASSTDTLGYGYTF.

This clone was seen a single time. The J gene is TRBJ2-2, the V gene TRBV7-3; maybe TRBD2 (5 bases). V lost 8 bases to trimming and J lost 5 bases, with 21 bases between them. The V gene's germline CDR1 is SGHTA and CDR2 FQGTGA. The CDR3 contains 16 residues. The CDR3 nucleotides are TGTGCCAGCTGGAAGGGCGGGCCCCTGGGGACCGGGGAGCTGTTTTTT. This sequence encodes CASWKGGPLGTGELFF.

This clone was detected a few times. The V and J genes are TRBV6-5 and TRBJ2-2; no clear D gene. CDR1 is MNHEY, CDR2 SVGAGI, per germline. CDR3 length: 14 residues. V lost 0 bases, J lost 13 bases, and 15 bases lay in between. The CDR3 bases are TGTGCCAGCAGTTACTCCCGAGAAGGCTGGAGGCTGTTTTTT. It codes for CASSYSREGWRLFF.

This clone was picked up a small number of times. The chain links TRBV2 to TRBJ2-2; D might be TRBD1 (5 bases). CDR1 and CDR2 (germline): SNHLY, FYNNEI. V lost 8 bases to trimming and J lost 6 bases, with 10 bases between them. The length of the CDR3 is 12 residues. The CDR3 spells CASAPGPGELFF. The CDR3 DNA reads TGTGCCAGCGCACCAGGGCCCGGGGAGCTGTTTTTT. The full variable domain, in which reference TRBV2 and TRBJ2-2 provide the parts outside the CDR3, is EPEVTQTPSHQVTQMGQEVILRCVPISNHLYFYWYRQILGQKVEFLVSFYNNEISEKSEIFDDQFSVERPDGSNFTLKIRSTKLEDSAMYFCASAPGPGELFFGEGSRLTVL.

The V gene is TRBV30, the J gene TRBJ1-1, with 7 bases fitting TRBD1. CDR1 is GTSNPN, CDR2 SVGIG, per germline (reference sequence). With V trimmed by 4 bases and J by 1 base, 9 bases remained unmatched. The length of the CDR3 is 15 residues. CDR3 sequence (DNA): TGTGCCTGGACTGTGACCGACAGGGCGAACACTGAAGCTTTCTTT. Translated, it gives CAWTVTDRANTEAFF.

This clone appeared once. The chain uses TRBV6-6 and TRBJ1-2; 10 nucleotides align to TRBD1. The germline gives CDR1 MNHNY, CDR2 SVGAGI (reference sequence). The length of the CDR3 is 16 residues. J lost 4 bases, V lost 4 bases, and 9 bases had no gene match. The CDR3 nucleotides are TGTGCCAGCAGTTCGTGGGGCGGGACAGGGGCCTATGGCTACACCTTC. It is translated as CASSSWGGTGAYGYTF.

The chain links TRBV5-4 to TRBJ2-3; D possibly corresponds to TRBD2 (6 bases). Germline V gene sequence: CDR1 SGHNT, CDR2 YYREEE (reference sequence). The CDR3 is 16 residues long. Trimming cost V 4 bases and J 3 bases, with 18 bases left between them. This CDR3 reads CASSGGTPRLTDTQYF. CDR3 DNA sequence: TGTGCCAGCAGCGGCGGGACTCCCCGCCTGACAGATACGCAGTATTTT.

This chain joins TRBV7-8 and TRBJ1-5, with 7 bases matching TRBD1. The CDR3 length is 16 residues. Per germline, CDR1 SGHVS and CDR2 FQNEAQ. J gave up 6 bases and V 0 bases, and 8 bases lay outside the gene matches. The CDR3 DNA sequence: TGTGCCAGCAGCTTAGCGACAGGGTATGACGTTCAGCCCCAGCATTTT. Its translation is CASSLATGYDVQPQHF.